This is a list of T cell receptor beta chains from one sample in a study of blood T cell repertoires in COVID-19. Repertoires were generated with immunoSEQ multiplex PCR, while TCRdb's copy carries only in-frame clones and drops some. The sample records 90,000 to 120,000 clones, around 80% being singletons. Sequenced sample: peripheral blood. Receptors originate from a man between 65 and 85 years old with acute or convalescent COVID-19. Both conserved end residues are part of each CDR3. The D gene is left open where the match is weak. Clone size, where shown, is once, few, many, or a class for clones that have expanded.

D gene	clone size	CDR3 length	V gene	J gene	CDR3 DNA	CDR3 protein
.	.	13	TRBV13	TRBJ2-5	TGTGCCAGCAGCTTAGCCGGGAAAGAGACCCAGTACTTC	CASSLAGKETQYF
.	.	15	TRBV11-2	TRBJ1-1	TGTGCCAGCAGCTTAGAAGGAGGCAGTAACACTGAAGCTTTCTTT	CASSLEGGSNTEAFF
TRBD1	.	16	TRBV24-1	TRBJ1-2	TGTGCCACCAGTGATACCCCCGGGACAGGGGCTGATGGCTACACCTTC	CATSDTPGTGADGYTF
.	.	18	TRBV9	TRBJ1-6	TGTGCCAGCAGCGTAGAGTCCGGGGGGTCTTCCTATAATTCACCCCTCCACTTT	CASSVESGGSSYNSPLHF
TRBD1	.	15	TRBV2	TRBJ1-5	TGTGCCAGCAGTGAGGGACAGACTAGCAATCAGCCCCAGCATTTT	CASSEGQTSNQPQHF
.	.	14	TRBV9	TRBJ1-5	TGTGCCAGCAGCGTAGCTGGGGGGAATCAGCCCCAGCATTTT	CASSVAGGNQPQHF
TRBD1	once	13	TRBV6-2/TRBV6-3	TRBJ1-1	TGTGCCAGCAGCAACAGGGGGAATACTGAAGCTTTCTTT	CASSNRGNTEAFF
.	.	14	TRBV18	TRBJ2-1	TGTGCCAGCTCACCGAGACGGGATTACAATGAGCAGTTCTTC	CASSPRRDYNEQFF
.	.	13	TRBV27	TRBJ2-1	TGTGCCAGCAGTTTTGACAGCAACAATGAGCAGTTCTTC	CASSFDSNNEQFF
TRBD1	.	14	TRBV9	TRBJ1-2	TGTGCCAGCAGCGTAGAGCAGGGGGCCGGAGGCTACACCTTC	CASSVEQGAGGYTF
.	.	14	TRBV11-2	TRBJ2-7	TGTGCCAGCAGCGTAGGTCGACAGTACTACGAGCAGTACTTC	CASSVGRQYYEQYF
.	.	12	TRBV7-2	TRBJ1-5	TGTGCCAGCAGCAACTTCGCTCAGCCCCAGCATTTT	CASSNFAQPQHF
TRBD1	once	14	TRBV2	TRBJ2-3	TGTGCCACAAGAGACAGGGTGATAACAGATACGCAGTATTTT	CATRDRVITDTQYF
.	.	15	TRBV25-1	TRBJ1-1	TGTGCCAGCAGTGAATACGCGACACCGAACACTGAAGCTTTCTTT	CASSEYATPNTEAFF
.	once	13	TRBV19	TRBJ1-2	TGTGCCAGTAGCCGGGGGACTAACTATGGCTACACCTTC	CASSRGTNYGYTF
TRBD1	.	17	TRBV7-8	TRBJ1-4	TGTGCCAGCAGCCGACCGGGACAGGGGGCAACTAATGAAAAACTGTTTTTT	CASSRPGQGATNEKLFF
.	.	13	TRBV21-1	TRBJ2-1	TGTGCCAGCAGCACCGATCTAGAGAATGAGCAGTTCTTC	CASSTDLENEQFF
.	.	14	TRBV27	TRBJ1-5	TGTGCCAGCAGTTTTCAGGGTGAGGATCAGCCCCAGCATTTT	CASSFQGEDQPQHF
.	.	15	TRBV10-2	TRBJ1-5	TGCGCCAGCAGTGAAATAGCCAGTGCCAATCAGCCCCAGCATTTT	CASSEIASANQPQHF
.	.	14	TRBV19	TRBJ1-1	TGTGCCAGTAGTAGCGGGATATGGAACACTGAAGCTTTCTTT	CASSSGIWNTEAFF
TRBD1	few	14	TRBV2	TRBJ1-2	TGTGCCAGCAGTAAACACGGGACAGACTATGGCTACACCTTC	CASSKHGTDYGYTF
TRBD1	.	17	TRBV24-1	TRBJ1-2	TGTGCCACCAGTGTCGGGGACAGGGAAAAGGGTAACTATGGCTACACCTTC	CATSVGDREKGNYGYTF
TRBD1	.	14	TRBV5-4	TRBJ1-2	TGTGCCAGCAGCGATTTAGGGGGCGCGGATGGCTACACCTTC	CASSDLGGADGYTF
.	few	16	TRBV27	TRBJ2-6	TGTGCCAGCACCCAACTCAGGGGGGCTGGGGCCAACGTCCTGACTTTC	CASTQLRGAGANVLTF
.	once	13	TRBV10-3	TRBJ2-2	TGTGCCATCAGTGACAGGGTAATCGGGGAGCTGTTTTTT	CAISDRVIGELFF
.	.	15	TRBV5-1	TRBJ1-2	TGCGCCAGCAGCTTGGGTATAGGGCGAGGGTATGGCTACACCTTC	CASSLGIGRGYGYTF
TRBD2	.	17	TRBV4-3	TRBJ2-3	TGCGCCAGCAGCCAAGATGCGGCTAGCGGGGGACCAGATACGCAGTATTTT	CASSQDAASGGPDTQYF
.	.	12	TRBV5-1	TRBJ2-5	TGCGCCAGCAGGGAGAACGGGGAGACCCAGTACTTC	CASRENGETQYF
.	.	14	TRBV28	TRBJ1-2	TGTGCCAGCAGCTCCCAAACGGGGATCTATGGCTACACCTTC	CASSSQTGIYGYTF
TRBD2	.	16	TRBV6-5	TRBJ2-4	TGTGCCAGCAGTTACTCGGGACTAGCAGCCAAAAACATTCAGTACTTC	CASSYSGLAAKNIQYF
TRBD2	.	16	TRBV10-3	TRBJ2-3	TGTGCCATCAGTGATTTAGCGGGGGGGCCTACAGATACGCAGTATTTT	CAISDLAGGPTDTQYF
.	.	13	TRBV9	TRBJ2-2	TGTGCCAGCACCTTGGACTTAGTGGGGGAGCTGTTTTTT	CASTLDLVGELFF
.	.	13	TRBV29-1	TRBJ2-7	TGCAGCGTTAAACCACAGGGCTCCTACGAGCAGTACTTC	CSVKPQGSYEQYF
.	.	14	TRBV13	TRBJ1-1	TGTGCCAGCAGCTTAGGCCAGGACCATGGAGGAGCTTTCTTT	CASSLGQDHGGAFF
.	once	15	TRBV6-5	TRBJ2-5	TGTGCCAGCAGTTACTCGGCCGGGGTCGGGGAGACCCAGTACTTC	CASSYSAGVGETQYF
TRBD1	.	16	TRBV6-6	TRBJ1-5	TGTGCCAGCAGTGGACAGGGAGGAGGAGGGAATCAGCCCCAGCATTTT	CASSGQGGGGNQPQHF
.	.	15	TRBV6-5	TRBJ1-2	TGTGCCAGCAGTAACACCGACAGGTATAGCTATGGCTACACCTTC	CASSNTDRYSYGYTF
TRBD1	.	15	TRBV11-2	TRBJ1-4	TGTGCCAGCAGCCTCACCGGGACAGAGAATGAAAAACTGTTTTTT	CASSLTGTENEKLFF
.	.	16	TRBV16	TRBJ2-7	TGTGCCAGCAGCCAATCGGCAGGGGCCCTTACCTACGAGCAGTACTTC	CASSQSAGALTYEQYF
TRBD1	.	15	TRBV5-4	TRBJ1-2	TGTGCCAGCAGCTTGGGGGGCCAGGGGGCGTATGGCTACACCTTC	CASSLGGQGAYGYTF
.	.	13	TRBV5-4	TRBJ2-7	TGTGCCAGCAGCTTGGCCCCAGCGCCTGGGCAGTACTTC	CASSLAPAPGQYF
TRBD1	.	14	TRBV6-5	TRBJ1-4	TGTGCCAGCAGAAAAGACAGGGCGGGGGAAAAACTGTTTTTT	CASRKDRAGEKLFF
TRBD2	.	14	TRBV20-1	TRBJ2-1	TGCAGTGCTAGTCAGACTAGCGGGGGTGATGAGCAGTTCTTC	CSASQTSGGDEQFF
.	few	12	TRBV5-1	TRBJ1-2	TGCGCCAGCTTCGCGGGGGGCTATGGCTACACCTTC	CASFAGGYGYTF
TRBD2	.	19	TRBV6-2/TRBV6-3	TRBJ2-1	TGTGCCAGCAGTTACTACACGTCTAGCGGGCGGACTTCCTACAATGAGCAGTTCTTC	CASSYYTSSGRTSYNEQFF
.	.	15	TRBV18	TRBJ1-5	TGTGCCAGCTCACCCCAGGAGGCTGGCAATCAGCCCCAGCATTTT	CASSPQEAGNQPQHF
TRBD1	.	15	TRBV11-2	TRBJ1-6	TGTGCCACGGACACAGGGGCCGATTATAATTCACCCCTCCACTTT	CATDTGADYNSPLHF
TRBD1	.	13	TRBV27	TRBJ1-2	TGTGCCAGCAGTCCAACAGGGGTCTATGGCTACACCTTC	CASSPTGVYGYTF
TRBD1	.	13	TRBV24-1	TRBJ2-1	TGTGCCACCAGTGGGCAGGGGGTTGGTGAGCAGTTCTTC	CATSGQGVGEQFF
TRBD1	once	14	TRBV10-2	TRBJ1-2	TGCGCCAGCAGTGAGTCGACAGGGACCTATGGCTACACCTTC	CASSESTGTYGYTF
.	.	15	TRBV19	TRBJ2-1	TGTGCCAGTAGTATCTACCGAAGCTCCTACAATGAGCAGTTCTTC	CASSIYRSSYNEQFF
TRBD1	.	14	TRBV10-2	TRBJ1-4	TGCGCCAGCAGTCTACAGGGGACTAATGAAAAACTGTTTTTT	CASSLQGTNEKLFF
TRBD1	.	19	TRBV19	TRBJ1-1	TGTGCCAGTAGTTCCGGACAGGTGGGTTGGCATACCCGACGTCCTGAAGCTTTCTTT	CASSSGQVGWHTRRPEAFF
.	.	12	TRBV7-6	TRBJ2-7	TGTGCCAGCAGCTCCCAGGGCTACGAGCAGTACTTC	CASSSQGYEQYF
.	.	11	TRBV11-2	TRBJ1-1	TGTGCCAGCAGCTTTGAAGGGGTAGCTTTCTTT	CASSFEGVAFF
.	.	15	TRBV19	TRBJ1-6	TGTGCCAGTAGTCCCCCCGGGCAGGGGAACTCACCCCTCCACTTT	CASSPPGQGNSPLHF
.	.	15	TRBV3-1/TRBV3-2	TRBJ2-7	TGTGCCAGCAGCCAAGAAGGTGTTGACAGCTACGAGCAGTACTTC	CASSQEGVDSYEQYF
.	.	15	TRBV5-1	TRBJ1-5	TGCGCCAGCCGGCCGGAGGTTCATGGCAATCAGCCCCAGCATTTT	CASRPEVHGNQPQHF
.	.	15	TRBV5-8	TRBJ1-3	TGTGCCAGCAGCTTGAGCCGGTCTATGGGAAACACCATATATTTT	CASSLSRSMGNTIYF